The 20 T cell receptor beta chains reported below all come from one sample, sequenced in a study of cytomegalovirus exposure and HLA in healthy donors. Vbeta (60) and Jbeta (13) primers were used in the PCR. Repertoires were generated with immunoSEQ multiplex PCR, while TCRdb's copy carries only in-frame clones and drops some. The table records more than 100,000 clones, about 73% of them present only once. Sequencing was done on a sample of PBMCs. These receptor sequences come from a woman aged 25 to 39 in good health and CMV-seropositive.

The gene calls are TRBV18 and TRBJ1-5; TRBD1 matches at 9 bases. Looked up from germline, CDR1 is KGHSH and CDR2 is LQKENI. The trim removed 2 bases at V and 7 bases at J, leaving 9 bases unmatched. The CDR3 loop spans 16 amino acids. This CDR3 is CASSPERQGGGQPQHF. The CDR3, as DNA: TGTGCCAGCTCACCAGAGAGACAGGGGGGTGGACAGCCCCAGCATTTT.

The rearrangement uses TRBV6-1 and TRBJ1-6; TRBD1 is a possible D gene (5 bases). CDR3 length: 13 amino acids. V was cut by 6 bases and J by 8 bases, with 11 bases left in between. CDR1 MNHNS and CDR2 SASEGT come from the germline V gene. The CDR3 nucleotides are TGTGCCAGCAGAGCACAGGTCGATTCACCCCTCCACTTT. Translation gives CASRAQVDSPLHF.

The rearrangement links TRBV5-6 to TRBJ1-1; 10 nucleotides agree with TRBD1. V lost 4 bases to trimming and J lost 5 bases; unmatched junction nucleotides: 8. In germline, CDR1 is SGHDT, CDR2 YYEEEE. This CDR3 is 15 amino acids long. The CDR3: CASSRRDRGWTEAFF. The CDR3 DNA reads as TGTGCCAGCAGCCGCCGGGACAGGGGTTGGACTGAAGCTTTCTTT.

This clone was detected once. CDR3 sequence (DNA): TGCAGCGTTGACCGGGGAACACAAGAGACCCAGTACTTC. Translated, it gives CSVDRGTQETQYF. This chain uses TRBV29-1 with TRBJ2-5; possible D gene TRBD2, 5 bases. The germline gives CDR1 SQVTM, CDR2 ANQGSEA. There are 13 residues in the CDR3. Trimming removed 3 bases from V and 2 bases from J, with 10 bases in between. Variable domain in full (rest from reference TRBV29-1 and TRBJ2-5): SAVISQKPSRDICQRGTSLTIQCQVDSQVTMMFWYRQQPGQSLTLIATANQGSEATYESGFVIDKFPISRPNLTFSTLTVSNMSPEDSSIYLCSVDRGTQETQYFGPGTRLLVL.

This chain joins TRBV7-9 and TRBJ2-7, with D perhaps matching TRBD1 (6 bases). The CDR3 has 17 residues. The ends were cut back, 0 bases at V and 2 bases at J, with 17 bases in the middle. CDR1 and CDR2 from the germline V gene are SEHNR and FQNEAQ (reference sequence). CDR3 sequence: CASSLALRKGVPYEQYF. The CDR3, as DNA: TGTGCCAGCAGCTTAGCGTTACGTAAGGGGGTCCCCTACGAGCAGTACTTC.

There are a few counts of this clone. The genes are TRBV4-2 and TRBJ2-1; 12 bases map to TRBD2. In germline, CDR1 is LGHNA, CDR2 YNFKEQ. The CDR3 has 15 residues. V dropped 4 bases and J dropped 8; count of bases not matched to a gene: 6. In DNA, the CDR3 is TGTGCCAGCAGCCGTAGACTAGCGGGGGTGGATGAGCAGTTCTTC. Its translation: CASSRRLAGVDEQFF.

The table lists this clone with a count of one. The rearrangement uses TRBV7-2 and TRBJ2-7, with 7 bases matching TRBD1. V gave up 5 bases and J gave up 5 bases; unmatched junction bases: 6. The CDR3 extends over 13 amino acids. Looked up from germline, CDR1 is SGHTA and CDR2 is FQGNSA. CDR3 coding DNA: TGTGCCAGCAGCATTGACAGGGACCACGAGCAGTACTTC. Protein product: CASSIDRDHEQYF.

The V gene is TRBV7-9, the J gene TRBJ2-1; no clear D. Trimming removed 5 bases at V and 7 bases at J, with 18 bases between. The CDR3 sequence is 15 residues long. The germline CDR1 and CDR2 sequences are SEHNR and FQNEAQ (reference sequence). The DNA for the CDR3 is TGTGCCAGCAGCCCTAACCTGAGATTGAGGAATGAGCAGTTCTTC. As protein: CASSPNLRLRNEQFF.

This chain connects TRBV4-3 to TRBJ2-3, with TRBD2 identical over 11 bases. V dropped 2 bases and J dropped 0; count of bases not matched to a gene: 10. The CDR3 has 19 residues. Germline assignment: CDR1 LGHNA and CDR2 YSLEER. The CDR3 loop is CASSQTPGLADLSTDTQYF. CDR3 DNA sequence: TGCGCCAGCAGCCAAACCCCGGGACTAGCGGACCTAAGCACAGATACGCAGTATTTT.

CDR3 residues: CASSYPKTVGGEKLFF. CDR3 in DNA: TGTGCCAGCAGTTACCCGAAGACAGTAGGCGGCGAAAAACTGTTTTTT. The chain has TRBV6-6 and TRBJ1-4; D may be TRBD1 (5 bases). V was shortened by 2 bases and J by 8 bases, with 18 bases between the two germline ends. CDR1 and CDR2 (germline): MNHNY, SVGAGI (reference sequence). The CDR3 is made up of 16 amino acids.

The rearrangement uses TRBV6-6 and TRBJ1-2; a weak D match, TRBD1 (6 bases). The length of the CDR3 is 14 residues. Trimming removed 0 bases from V and 4 bases from J, with 9 bases in between. Per the germline V gene, CDR1 is MNHNY and CDR2 is SVGAGI (reference sequence). The CDR3 bases are TGTGCCAGCAGTTACTCAGGGACACTCTATGGCTACACCTTC. This gives the protein CASSYSGTLYGYTF.

This rearrangement joins TRBV7-8 to TRBJ2-3; 8 bases are shared with TRBD2. V lost 5 bases and J lost 2; bases outside the gene matches: 9. The CDR3 runs 16 residues. Germline V gene lookup returns CDR1 SGHVS and CDR2 FQNEAQ. CDR3 DNA: TGTGCCAGCAGCATATTAAGCGGGGGCACCACAGATACGCAGTATTTT. This encodes CASSILSGGTTDTQYF.

The chain is built from TRBV5-1 and TRBJ2-6; the D is unclear. This CDR3 is 13 amino acids long. Trimming removed 7 bases from V and 4 bases from J, with 9 bases in between. Germline CDR1 and CDR2: SGHRS and YFSETQ. The CDR3 DNA is TGCGCCAGCCAGATTGCCGGGGCCAACGTCCTGACTTTC. This gives the protein CASQIAGANVLTF.

The chain links TRBV4-3 to TRBJ2-1; D is possibly TRBD1 (5 bases). CDR3 size: 20 residues. Germline assignment: CDR1 LGHNA and CDR2 YSLEER. V lost 0 bases, J lost 5 bases, and 26 bases lay in between. The CDR3 spells CASSQEDPGKGANPHNEQFF. The DNA of the CDR3 is TGCGCCAGCAGCCAAGAAGATCCAGGGAAGGGCGCGAACCCCCACAATGAGCAGTTCTTC.

The J gene is TRBJ1-4, the V gene TRBV4-1, with D possibly TRBD1 on 6 matching bases. Germline V gene lookup returns CDR1 MGHRA and CDR2 YSYEKL. V dropped 3 bases and J dropped 7 bases, with 15 bases sitting between them. The CDR3 extends over 15 amino acids. The CDR3 region has the DNA TGCGCCAGCAGCCAGATAACAGGGTTTAGTGAAAAACTGTTTTTT. As protein: CASSQITGFSEKLFF.

Only a few counts were recorded for this clone. V gene TRBV5-1 combines with J gene TRBJ2-7; TRBD1 matches at 7 bases. The CDR3 has 15 residues. Germline V gene sequence: CDR1 SGHRS, CDR2 YFSETQ. Germline trimming cut 0 bases from V and 3 bases from J; bases unmatched to any gene: 6. The CDR3 reads CASSLDGTERYEQYF. The CDR3 nucleotides are TGCGCCAGCAGCTTGGACGGGACAGAGCGCTACGAGCAGTACTTC.

V is TRBV27 and J is TRBJ1-3, with unresolved D. The length of the CDR3 is 13 residues. The V gene's germline CDR1 is MNHEY and CDR2 SMNVEV (reference sequence). V lost 6 bases to trimming and J lost 0 bases, with 6 bases between them. CDR3 loop: CASRADSGNTIYF. For the CDR3, the DNA is TGTGCCAGCAGGGCAGACTCTGGAAACACCATATATTTT.

With respect to this clone: Other DNA sequences in the sample encode the same CDR3. J is TRBJ1-2 and V is TRBV5-1, with D perhaps matching TRBD1 (5 bases). The CDR3 sequence is 13 residues long. V lost 0 bases and J lost 8, with 11 bases in between. CDR1 and CDR2 (germline): SGHRS, YFSETQ. In nucleotides, the CDR3 is TGCGCCAGCAGCTTGGCGCAGGGTGAAGGCTACACCTTC. Translation: CASSLAQGEGYTF.

The chain has TRBV28 and TRBJ1-2; TRBD1 agrees at 12 bases. The ends lost 3 bases at V and 6 bases at J; junction bases unmatched: 5. Germline V gene lookup returns CDR1 MDHEN and CDR2 SYDVKM. The CDR3 totals 15 residues. The CDR3 sequence is CASSFGTGGANGYTF. The CDR3 bases are TGTGCCAGCAGTTTCGGGACAGGGGGCGCAAATGGCTACACCTTC.

The chain employs TRBV5-1 and TRBJ2-1, with TRBD2 as a possible D gene (5 bases). Trimming cost V 0 bases and J 2 bases, with 9 bases left between them. Germline V gene sequence: CDR1 SGHRS, CDR2 YFSETQ. The CDR3 has 15 amino acids. The CDR3 DNA is TGCGCCAGCAGCTTGGCTAGCCCCACCTACAATGAGCAGTTCTTC. This codes for CASSLASPTYNEQFF.